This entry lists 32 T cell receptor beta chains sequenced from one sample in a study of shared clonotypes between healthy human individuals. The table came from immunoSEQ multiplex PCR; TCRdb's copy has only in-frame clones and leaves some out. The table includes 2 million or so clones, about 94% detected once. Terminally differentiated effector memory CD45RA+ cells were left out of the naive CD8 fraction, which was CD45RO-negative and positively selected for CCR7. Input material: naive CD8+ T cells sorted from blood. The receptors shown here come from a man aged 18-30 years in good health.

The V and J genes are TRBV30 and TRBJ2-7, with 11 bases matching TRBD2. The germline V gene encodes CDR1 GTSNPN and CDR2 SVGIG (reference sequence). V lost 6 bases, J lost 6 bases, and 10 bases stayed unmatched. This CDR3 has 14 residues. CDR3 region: CACKRLAGSPEQYF. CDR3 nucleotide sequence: TGTGCCTGCAAAAGACTAGCGGGGTCACCCGAGCAGTACTTC.

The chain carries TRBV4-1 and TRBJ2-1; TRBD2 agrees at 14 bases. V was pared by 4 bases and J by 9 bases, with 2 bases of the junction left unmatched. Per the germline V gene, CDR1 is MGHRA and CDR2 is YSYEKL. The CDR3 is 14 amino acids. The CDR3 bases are TGCGCCAGCAGCCCGGGACTAGCGGGAGTTGAGCAGTTCTTC. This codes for CASSPGLAGVEQFF.

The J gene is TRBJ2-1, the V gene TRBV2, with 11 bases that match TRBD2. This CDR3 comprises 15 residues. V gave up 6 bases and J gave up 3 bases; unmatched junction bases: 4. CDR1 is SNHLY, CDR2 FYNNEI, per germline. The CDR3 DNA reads TGTGCCAGCAGCGGGACTAGCGGACACTACAATGAGCAGTTCTTC. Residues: CASSGTSGHYNEQFF. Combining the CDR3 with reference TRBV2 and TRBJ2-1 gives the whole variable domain EPEVTQTPSHQVTQMGQEVILRCVPISNHLYFYWYRQILGQKVEFLVSFYNNEISEKSEIFDDQFSVERPDGSNFTLKIRSTKLEDSAMYFCASSGTSGHYNEQFFGPGTRLTVL.

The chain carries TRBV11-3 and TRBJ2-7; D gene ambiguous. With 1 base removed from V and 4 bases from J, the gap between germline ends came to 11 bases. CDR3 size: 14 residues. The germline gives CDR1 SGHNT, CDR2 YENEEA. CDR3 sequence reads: CASSLAGNEYEQYF. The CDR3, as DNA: TGTGCCAGCAGCTTAGCCGGAAACGAGTACGAGCAGTACTTC. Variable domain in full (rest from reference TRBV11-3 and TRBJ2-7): EAGVVQSPRYKIIEKKQPVAFWCNPISGHNTLYWYLQNLGQGPELLIRYENEEAVDDSQLPKDRFSAERLKGVDSTLKIQPAELGDSAVYLCASSLAGNEYEQYFGPGTRLTVT.

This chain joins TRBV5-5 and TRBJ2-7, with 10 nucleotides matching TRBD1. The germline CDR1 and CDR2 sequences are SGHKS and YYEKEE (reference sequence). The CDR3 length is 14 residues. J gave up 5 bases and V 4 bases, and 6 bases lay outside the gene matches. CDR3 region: CASSPGQGRDEQYF. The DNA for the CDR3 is TGTGCCAGCAGCCCGGGACAGGGGAGAGACGAGCAGTACTTC.

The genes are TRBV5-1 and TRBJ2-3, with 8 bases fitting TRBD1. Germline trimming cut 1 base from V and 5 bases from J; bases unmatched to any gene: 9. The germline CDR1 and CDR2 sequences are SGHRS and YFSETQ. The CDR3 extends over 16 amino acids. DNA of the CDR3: TGCGCCAGCAGCTTGTTTTCAGGGGGCCTTGGAGATACGCAGTATTTT. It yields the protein CASSLFSGGLGDTQYF.

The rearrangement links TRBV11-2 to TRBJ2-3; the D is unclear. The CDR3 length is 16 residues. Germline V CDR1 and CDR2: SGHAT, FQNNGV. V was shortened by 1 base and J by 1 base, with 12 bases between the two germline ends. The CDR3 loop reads CASSLVGYNRTDTQYF. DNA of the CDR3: TGTGCCAGCAGCTTAGTGGGATACAACCGCACAGATACGCAGTATTTT.

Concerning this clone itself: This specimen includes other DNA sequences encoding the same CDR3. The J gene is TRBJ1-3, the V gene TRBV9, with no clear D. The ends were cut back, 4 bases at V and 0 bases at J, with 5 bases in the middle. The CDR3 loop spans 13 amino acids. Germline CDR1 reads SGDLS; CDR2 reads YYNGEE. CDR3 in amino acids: CASSPSSGNTIYF. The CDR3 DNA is TGTGCCAGCAGCCCTAGCTCTGGAAACACCATATATTTT.

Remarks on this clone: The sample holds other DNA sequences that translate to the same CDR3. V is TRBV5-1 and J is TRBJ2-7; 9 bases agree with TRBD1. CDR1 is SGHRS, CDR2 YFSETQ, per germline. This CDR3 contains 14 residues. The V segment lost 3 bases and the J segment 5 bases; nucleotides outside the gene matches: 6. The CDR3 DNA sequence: TGCGCCAGCAGCTCGGGACAGGGTGGGGACGAGCAGTACTTC. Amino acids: CASSSGQGGDEQYF.

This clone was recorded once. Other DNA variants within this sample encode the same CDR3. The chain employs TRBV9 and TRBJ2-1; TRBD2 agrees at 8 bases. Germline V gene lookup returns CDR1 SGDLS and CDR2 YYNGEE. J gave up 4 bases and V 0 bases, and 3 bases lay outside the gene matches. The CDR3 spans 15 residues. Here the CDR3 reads CASSVGVAGYNEQFF. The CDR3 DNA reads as TGTGCCAGCAGCGTAGGGGTAGCGGGATACAATGAGCAGTTCTTC.

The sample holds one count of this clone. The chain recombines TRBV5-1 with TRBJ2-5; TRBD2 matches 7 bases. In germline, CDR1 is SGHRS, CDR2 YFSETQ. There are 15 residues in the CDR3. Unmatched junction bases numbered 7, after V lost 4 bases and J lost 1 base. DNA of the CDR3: TGCGCCAGCAGCGCGTCGTGGGGGGGCCAAGAGACCCAGTACTTC. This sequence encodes CASSASWGGQETQYF.

The CDR3: CASSLAQGGVIPLHF. In DNA form, the CDR3 reads TGTGCCAGCAGTTTGGCTCAGGGGGGGGTTATCCCCCTCCACTTT. V and J are TRBV27 and TRBJ1-6, with 7 bases identical to TRBD1. There are 15 residues in the CDR3. Germline V gene sequence: CDR1 MNHEY, CDR2 SMNVEV (reference sequence). Trimming cost V 3 bases and J 13 bases; bases outside gene matches: 12.

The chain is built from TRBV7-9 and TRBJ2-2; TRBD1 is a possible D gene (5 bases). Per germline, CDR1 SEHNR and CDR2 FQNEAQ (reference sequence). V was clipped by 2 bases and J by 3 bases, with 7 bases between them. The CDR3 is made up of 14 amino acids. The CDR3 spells CASSLFRDTGELFF. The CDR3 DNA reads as TGTGCCAGCAGCTTATTCAGGGACACCGGGGAGCTGTTTTTT.

CDR3 loop: CASSFNRNTGELFF. CDR3 DNA: TGTGCCAGCAGCTTTAACAGGAACACCGGGGAGCTGTTTTTT. The J gene is TRBJ2-2, the V gene TRBV5-4; D uncertain. Trimming pared 2 bases from V and 1 base from J, leaving 6 bases between. The germline V gene has CDR1 SGHNT and CDR2 YYREEE (reference sequence). This CDR3 has 14 amino acids.

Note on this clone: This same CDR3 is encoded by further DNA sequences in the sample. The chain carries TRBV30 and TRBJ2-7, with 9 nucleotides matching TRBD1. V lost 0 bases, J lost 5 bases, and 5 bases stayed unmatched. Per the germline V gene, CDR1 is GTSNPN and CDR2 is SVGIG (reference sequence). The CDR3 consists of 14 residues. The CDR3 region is CAWSVGQGIDEQYF. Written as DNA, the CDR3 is TGTGCCTGGAGTGTAGGACAGGGGATAGACGAGCAGTACTTC.

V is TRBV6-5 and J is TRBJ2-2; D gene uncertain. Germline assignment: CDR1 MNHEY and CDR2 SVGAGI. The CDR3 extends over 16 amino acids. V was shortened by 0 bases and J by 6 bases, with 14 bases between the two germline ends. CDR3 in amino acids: CASSYSGGEGAGELFF. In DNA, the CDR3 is TGTGCCAGCAGTTACTCCGGTGGGGAAGGAGCCGGGGAGCTGTTTTTT.

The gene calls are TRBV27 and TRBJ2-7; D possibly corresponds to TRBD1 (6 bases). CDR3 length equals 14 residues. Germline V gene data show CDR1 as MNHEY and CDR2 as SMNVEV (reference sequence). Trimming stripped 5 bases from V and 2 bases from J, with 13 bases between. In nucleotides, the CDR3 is TGTGCCAGCAGTGAGCAACAGGGCCCCTACGAGCAGTACTTC. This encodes CASSEQQGPYEQYF.

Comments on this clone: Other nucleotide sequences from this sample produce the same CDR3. CDR3 residues: CASSLGGSYNSPLHF. The CDR3 bases are TGCGCCAGCAGCTTGGGGGGCTCCTATAATTCACCCCTCCACTTT. The chain recombines TRBV5-1 with TRBJ1-6; D is ambiguous. The length of the CDR3 is 15 residues. Trimming cost V 0 bases and J 0 bases, with 4 bases left between them. Germline V CDR1 and CDR2: SGHRS, YFSETQ.

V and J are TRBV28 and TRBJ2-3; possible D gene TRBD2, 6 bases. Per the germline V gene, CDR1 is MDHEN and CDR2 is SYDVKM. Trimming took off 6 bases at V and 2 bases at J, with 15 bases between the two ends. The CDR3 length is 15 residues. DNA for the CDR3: TGTGCCAGCAGGCCCCCGGGGGACCCCACAGATACGCAGTATTTT. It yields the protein CASRPPGDPTDTQYF.

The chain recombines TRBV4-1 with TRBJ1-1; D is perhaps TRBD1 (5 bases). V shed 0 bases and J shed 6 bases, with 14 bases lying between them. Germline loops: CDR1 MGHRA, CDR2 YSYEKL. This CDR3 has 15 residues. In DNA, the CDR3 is TGCGCCAGCAGCCAAGATAGAGGGGACGGCGCTGAAGCTTTCTTT. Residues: CASSQDRGDGAEAFF.

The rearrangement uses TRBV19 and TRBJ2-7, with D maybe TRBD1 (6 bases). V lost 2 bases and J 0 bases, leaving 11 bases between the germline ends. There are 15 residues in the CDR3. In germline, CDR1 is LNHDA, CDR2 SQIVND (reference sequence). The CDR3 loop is CASSIIGGNSYEQYF. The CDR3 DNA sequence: TGTGCCAGTAGTATAATTGGGGGCAACTCCTACGAGCAGTACTTC.

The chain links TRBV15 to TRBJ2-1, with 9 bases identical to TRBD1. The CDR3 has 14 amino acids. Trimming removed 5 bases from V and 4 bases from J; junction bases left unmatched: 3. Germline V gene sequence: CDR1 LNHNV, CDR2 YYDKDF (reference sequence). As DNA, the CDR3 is TGTGCCACCAGCTCGGACAGGGGTTACAATGAGCAGTTCTTC. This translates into CATSSDRGYNEQFF.

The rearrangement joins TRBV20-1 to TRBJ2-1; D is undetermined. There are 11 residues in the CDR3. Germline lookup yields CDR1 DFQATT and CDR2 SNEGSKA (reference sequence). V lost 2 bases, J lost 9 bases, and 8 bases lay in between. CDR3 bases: TGCAGTGCTAGATATTACGGTGAGCAGTTCTTC. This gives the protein CSARYYGEQFF.

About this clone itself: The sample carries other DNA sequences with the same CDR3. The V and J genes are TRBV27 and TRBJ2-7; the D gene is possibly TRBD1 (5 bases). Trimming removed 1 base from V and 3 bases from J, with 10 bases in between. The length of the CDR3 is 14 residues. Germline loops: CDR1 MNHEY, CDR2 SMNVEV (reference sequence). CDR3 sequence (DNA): TGTGCCAGCAGTTTATATCAGGGTAACTACGAGCAGTACTTC. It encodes CASSLYQGNYEQYF.

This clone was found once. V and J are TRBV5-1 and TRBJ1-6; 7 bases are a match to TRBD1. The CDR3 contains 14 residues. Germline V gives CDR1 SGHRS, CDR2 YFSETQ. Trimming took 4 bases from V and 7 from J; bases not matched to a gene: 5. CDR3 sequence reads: CASSRTGPNSPLHF. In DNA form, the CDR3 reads TGCGCCAGCAGCAGGACAGGCCCGAATTCACCCCTCCACTTT. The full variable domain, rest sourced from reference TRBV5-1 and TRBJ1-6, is KAGVTQTPRYLIKTRGQQVTLSCSPISGHRSVSWYQQTPGQGLQFLFEYFSETQRNKGNFPGRFSGRQFSNSRSEMNVSTLELGDSALYLCASSRTGPNSPLHFGNGTRLTVT.

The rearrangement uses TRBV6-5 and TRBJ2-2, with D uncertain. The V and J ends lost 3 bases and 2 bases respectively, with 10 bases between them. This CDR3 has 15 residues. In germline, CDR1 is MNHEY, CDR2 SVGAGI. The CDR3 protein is CASSYQAENTGELFF. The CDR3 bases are TGTGCCAGCAGTTATCAGGCAGAAAACACCGGGGAGCTGTTTTTT.

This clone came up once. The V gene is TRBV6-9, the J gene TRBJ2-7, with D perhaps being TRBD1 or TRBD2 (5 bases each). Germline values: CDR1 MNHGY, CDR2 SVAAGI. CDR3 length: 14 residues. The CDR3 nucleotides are TGTGCTCAACCGGAGTGGGGGTTCTCCTACGAGCAGTACTTC. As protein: CAQPEWGFSYEQYF.

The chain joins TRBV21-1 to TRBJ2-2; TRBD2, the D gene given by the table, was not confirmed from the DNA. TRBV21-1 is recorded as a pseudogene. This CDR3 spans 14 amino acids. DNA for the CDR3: TGTGCCAGCAGGGTAGCATTGGCCACCGGGGAGCTGTTTTTT. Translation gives CASRVALATGELFF.

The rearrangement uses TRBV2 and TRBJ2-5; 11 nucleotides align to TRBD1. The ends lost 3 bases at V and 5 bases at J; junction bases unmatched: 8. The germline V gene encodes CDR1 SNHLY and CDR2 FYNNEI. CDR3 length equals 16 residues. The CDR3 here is CASSDFGTGGGETQYF. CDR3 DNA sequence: TGTGCCAGCAGTGATTTTGGGACAGGGGGTGGGGAGACCCAGTACTTC.

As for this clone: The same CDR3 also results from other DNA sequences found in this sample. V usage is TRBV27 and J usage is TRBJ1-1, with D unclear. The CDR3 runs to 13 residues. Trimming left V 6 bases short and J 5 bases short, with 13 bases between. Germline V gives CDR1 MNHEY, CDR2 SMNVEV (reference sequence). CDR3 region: CASSLTLRTEAFF. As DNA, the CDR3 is TGTGCCAGCAGCCTGACACTACGGACTGAAGCTTTCTTT.

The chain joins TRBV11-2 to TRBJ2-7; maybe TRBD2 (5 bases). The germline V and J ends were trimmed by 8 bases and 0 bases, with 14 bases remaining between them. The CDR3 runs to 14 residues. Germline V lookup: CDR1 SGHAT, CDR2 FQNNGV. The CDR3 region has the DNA TGTGCCAGCTTACCTGGAGGTAGCTCCTACGAGCAGTACTTC. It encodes CASLPGGSSYEQYF.

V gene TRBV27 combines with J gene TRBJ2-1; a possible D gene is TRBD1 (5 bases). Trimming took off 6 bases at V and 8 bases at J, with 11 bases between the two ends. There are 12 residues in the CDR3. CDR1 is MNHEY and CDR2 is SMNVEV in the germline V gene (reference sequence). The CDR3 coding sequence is TGTGCCAGCAGCCGACAGCCCGATGAGCAGTTCTTC. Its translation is CASSRQPDEQFF.